This T cell receptor beta chain was documented in a study of Graves' ophthalmopathy and Graves' hyperthyroidism. RNA served as the template for amplifying TCR beta CDR3 regions. Investigators did first-round RT-PCR with HTBI primers, then second-round multiplex PCR. Using its own MiXCR run on the multiplex PCR reads, TCRdb lists one record per CDR3 protein. The sample shows approximately 210,000 distinct CDR3 sequences, around 30% of them seen only once. This CDR3 comprises 15 residues. The V and J ends lost 4 bases and 1 base respectively, with 11 bases between them. Germline V gives CDR1 MNHEY, CDR2 SVGEGT.

The rearrangement uses TRBV6-2 or TRBV6-3 and TRBJ1-3, with D tentatively TRBD1 (6 bases). This TCR came from a man aged 50 or older with Graves' ophthalmopathy. The sample comprised peripheral blood. The CDR3 bases are TGTGCCAGCAGTTTCGGGACACCGTCTGGAAACACCATATATTTT. This translates into CASSFGTPSGNTIYF.